The clone carrying this T cell receptor (beta chain) was recorded once. This sample was included in a study of blood T cell repertoires in COVID-19. Overall study context: Material from acute and convalescent COVID-19 was sourced from the United States, Italy and Spain. In each case, the material was cDNA or gDNA derived from T cells, B-cell-depleted T cells, or PBMCs.

Authors' methods: Reference gene primer amplification yielded estimated nucleated cell counts. Assay: immunoSEQ multiplex PCR; the TCRdb copy retains only in-frame clones and omits some. V and J calls and clone size follow that table, whereas D and trimming were derived from the DNA. Of a few hundred thousand clones in the sample, around 88% were seen once. Deletions cut 1 base from V and 2 bases from J, with 9 bases between. The CDR3 runs 14 residues. Germline assignment: CDR1 SGHTA and CDR2 FQGNSA. This chain connects TRBV7-2 to TRBJ2-7; D ambiguous. The sequenced sample consisted of peripheral blood. The clonotype was recovered from a man older than 75 with acute or convalescent COVID-19. CDR3 sequence (DNA): TGTGCCAGCAGCTTAGGGCGGATTGCCTACGAGCAGTACTTC. The encoded protein is CASSLGRIAYEQYF.